The present T cell receptor beta chain was sequenced within a study of identical twins. TCRdb redid the calling of the 5' RACE reads with MiXCR, one entry per CDR3 protein. The table has 400,000 or so distinct CDR3 sequences, about 9% seen once. The CDR3 is 15 residues long. In germline, CDR1 is SGHTA, CDR2 FQGTGA. V lost 1 base and J 4 bases, leaving 10 bases between the germline ends. Each donor was a healthy Caucasian. The receptor's source is a woman aged 45-65 years in good health. The chain has TRBV7-3 and TRBJ2-2; D is unclear. Source material: naive T cells sorted from blood. Here the CDR3 DNA reads TGTGCCAGCAGCTTAAATACGGCTGTCACCGGGGAGCTGTTTTTT. Encoded protein: CASSLNTAVTGELFF.